Listed below are T cell receptor beta chains from one sample, sequenced in a study of cytomegalovirus exposure and HLA in healthy donors. Only in-frame clones appear in the TCRdb table, and some are missing; sequencing was by immunoSEQ multiplex PCR. The sample lists 100,000 to 150,000 clones, about 79% occurring once. Sequencing was done on a sample of PBMCs. These receptor sequences come from a man between 45 and 60 years old in good health and CMV-seronegative. Both conserved end residues are trimmed from each CDR3. Fields, in order: J gene, V gene, CDR3 protein.

TRBJ2-1,TRBV4-1,ASSQDPQGFHNEQF
TRBJ1-6,TRBV6-5,ASSIQESGSPLH
TRBJ1-4,TRBV10-3,AISEPGGANEKLF
TRBJ2-7,TRBV19,ASSTLSQGNEQY
TRBJ2-3,TRBV5-1,ASSLGLAGSTDTQY
TRBJ1-2,TRBV19,ASQRDSELK
TRBJ2-7,TRBV9,ASSVGTEVYEQY
TRBJ1-2,TRBV5-1,ASSLDRGDYGYT
TRBJ2-6,TRBV6-1,ASSEAARVSGANVLT
TRBJ1-3,TRBV4-3,ASSQDSSSGNTIY
TRBJ2-5,TRBV7-2,ASSWDRDGETQY
TRBJ1-1,TRBV7-9,SSSFSGLYSEAF
TRBJ2-1,TRBV10-1,ASSEEPMNRNEQF
TRBJ2-2,TRBV5-1,ASSLGAPGELF
TRBJ2-3,TRBV27,ASSFGGLLTDTQY
TRBJ2-7,TRBV7-2,ASSLRGASREQY
TRBJ2-3,TRBV2,ASSVGADTQY
TRBJ2-3,TRBV5-4,ASSSKLAGVTDTQY
TRBJ1-4,TRBV19,ASSIGGTGDRGNEKLF
TRBJ1-6,TRBV5-4,ASSSGQGRNSPLH
TRBJ2-3,TRBV10-1,ASSESASGGLTDTQY
TRBJ1-4,TRBV6-5,ASSPQGLSEKLF
TRBJ2-1,TRBV28,ASSLGASGGREGEQF
TRBJ1-1,TRBV12-5,ASGRGLSTEAF
TRBJ2-4,TRBV14,ASSQGSGNIQY
TRBJ1-4,TRBV28,ASSRGNVEKLF
TRBJ1-5,TRBV10-3,AISRDSEQPQH
TRBJ2-7,TRBV19,ASSISSTSYEQY
TRBJ1-1,TRBV7-9,ASSSSLDRVIVRTEAF